This T cell receptor beta chain was recorded in a study of PD-L1 blockade in urothelial cancer. At the level of the study: Median blood clonality was about 0.086, with about 80,000 unique TCRs.

Profiling relied on immunoSEQ multiplex PCR, and the TCRdb table lists in-frame clones only, not all of them. The sample gives roughly 40,000 clones, more than 65% of which show up once; around 2.5% is in the top ten. Disease in patients was locally advanced or metastatic urothelial carcinoma. This CDR3 has 16 amino acids. Trimming shortened V by 6 bases and J by 0 bases, and 15 bases separated the two germline ends. Germline V gene sequence: CDR1 MNHEY, CDR2 SMNVEV (reference sequence). The chain carries TRBV27 and TRBJ1-5; D ambiguous. Sequences were derived from PBMCs, sampled around atezolizumab (anti-PD-L1) treatment. The source is a man aged 70-80 years with urothelial cancer. CDR3 nucleotide sequence: TGTGCCAGCAGAGAGTTCCCGGGAGATAGCAATCAGCCCCAGCATTTT. It encodes CASREFPGDSNQPQHF.